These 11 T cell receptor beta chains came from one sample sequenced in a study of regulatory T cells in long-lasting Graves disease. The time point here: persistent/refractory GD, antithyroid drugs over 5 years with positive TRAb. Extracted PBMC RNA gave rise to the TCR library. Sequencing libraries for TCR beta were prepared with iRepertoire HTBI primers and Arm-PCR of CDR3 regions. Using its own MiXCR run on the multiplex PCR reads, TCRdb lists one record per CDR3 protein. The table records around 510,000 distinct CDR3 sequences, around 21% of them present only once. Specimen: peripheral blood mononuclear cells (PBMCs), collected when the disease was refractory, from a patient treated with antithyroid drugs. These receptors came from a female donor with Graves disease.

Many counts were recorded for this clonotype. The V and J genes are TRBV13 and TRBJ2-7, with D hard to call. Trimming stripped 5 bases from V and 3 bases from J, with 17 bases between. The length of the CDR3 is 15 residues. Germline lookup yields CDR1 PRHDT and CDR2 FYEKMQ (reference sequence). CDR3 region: CASSPRRVPYYEQYF. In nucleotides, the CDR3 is TGTGCCAGCAGCCCCCGTAGGGTCCCATACTACGAGCAGTACTTC.

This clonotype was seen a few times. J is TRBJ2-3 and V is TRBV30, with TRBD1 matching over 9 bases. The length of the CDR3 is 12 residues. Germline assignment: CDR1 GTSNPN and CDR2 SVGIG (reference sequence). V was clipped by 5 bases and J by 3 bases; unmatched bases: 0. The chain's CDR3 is CAWDRGTDTQYF. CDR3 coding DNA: TGTGCCTGGGACAGGGGGACAGATACGCAGTATTTT.

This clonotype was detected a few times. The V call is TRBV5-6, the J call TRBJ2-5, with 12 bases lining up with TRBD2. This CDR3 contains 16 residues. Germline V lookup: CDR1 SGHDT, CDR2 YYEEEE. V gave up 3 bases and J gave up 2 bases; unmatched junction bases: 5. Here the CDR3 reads CASSSNGLAGQETQYF. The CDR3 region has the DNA TGTGCCAGCAGCTCGAATGGACTAGCGGGACAAGAGACCCAGTACTTC.

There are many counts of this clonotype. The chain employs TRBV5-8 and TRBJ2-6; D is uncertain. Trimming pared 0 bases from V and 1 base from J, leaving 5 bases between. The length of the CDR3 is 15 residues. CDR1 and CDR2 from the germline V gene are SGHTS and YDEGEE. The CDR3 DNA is TGTGCCAGCAGCTTGGACTTATCTGGGGCCAACGTCCTGACTTTC. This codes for CASSLDLSGANVLTF.

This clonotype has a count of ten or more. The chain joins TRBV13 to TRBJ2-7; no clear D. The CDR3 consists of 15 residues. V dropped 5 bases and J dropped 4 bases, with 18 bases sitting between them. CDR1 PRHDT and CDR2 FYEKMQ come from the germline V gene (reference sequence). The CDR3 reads CASSEVGSVSYEQYF. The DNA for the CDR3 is TGTGCCAGCAGCGAAGTAGGGTCCGTCTCGTACGAGCAGTACTTC.

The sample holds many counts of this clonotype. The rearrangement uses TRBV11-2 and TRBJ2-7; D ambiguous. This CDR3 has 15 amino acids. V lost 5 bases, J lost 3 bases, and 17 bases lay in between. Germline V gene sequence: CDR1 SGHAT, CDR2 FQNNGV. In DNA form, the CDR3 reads TGTGCCAGCAGCCTCGACCTAGACCCTCGCTACGAGCAGTACTTC. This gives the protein CASSLDLDPRYEQYF.

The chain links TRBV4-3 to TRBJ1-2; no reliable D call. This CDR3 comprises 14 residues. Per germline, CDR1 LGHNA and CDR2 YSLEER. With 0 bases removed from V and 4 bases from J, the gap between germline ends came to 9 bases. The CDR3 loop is CASSQDRAFYGYTF. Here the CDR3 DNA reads TGCGCCAGCAGCCAAGATCGGGCCTTCTATGGCTACACCTTC.

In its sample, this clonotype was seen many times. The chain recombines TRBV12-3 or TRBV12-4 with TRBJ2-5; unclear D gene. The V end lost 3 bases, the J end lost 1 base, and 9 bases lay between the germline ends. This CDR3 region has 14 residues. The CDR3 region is CASSFTVAQETQYF. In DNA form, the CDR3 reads TGTGCCAGCAGTTTTACAGTGGCCCAAGAGACCCAGTACTTC.

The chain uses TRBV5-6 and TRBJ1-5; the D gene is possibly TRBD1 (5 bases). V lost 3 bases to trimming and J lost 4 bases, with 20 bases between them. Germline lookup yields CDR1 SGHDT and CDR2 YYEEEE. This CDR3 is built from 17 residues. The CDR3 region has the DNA TGTGCCAGCAGCTCAAGGGGAAACATACCTCTAAATCAGCCCCAGCATTTT. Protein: CASSSRGNIPLNQPQHF.

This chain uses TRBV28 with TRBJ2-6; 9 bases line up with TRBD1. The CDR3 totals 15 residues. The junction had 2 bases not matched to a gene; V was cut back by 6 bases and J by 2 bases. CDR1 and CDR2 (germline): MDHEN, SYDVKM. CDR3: CASRTGGAGANVLTF. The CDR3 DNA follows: TGTGCCAGCAGAACAGGGGGCGCTGGGGCCAACGTCCTGACTTTC.

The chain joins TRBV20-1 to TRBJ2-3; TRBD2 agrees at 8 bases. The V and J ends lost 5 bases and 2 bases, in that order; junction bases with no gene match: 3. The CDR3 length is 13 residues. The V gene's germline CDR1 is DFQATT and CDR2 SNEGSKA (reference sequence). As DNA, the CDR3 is TGCAGTGCTCGACTAGCGACCACAGATACGCAGTATTTT. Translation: CSARLATTDTQYF.